A single sample is the source of the 16 T cell receptor beta chains below, sequenced in a study of T cells in Graves' hyperthyroidism and ophthalmopathy. Regions amplified from RNA transcripts were the TCR beta CDR3 regions. The HTBI primer set served for first-round RT-PCR of the TCR CDR3. TCRdb re-derived calls from the multiplex PCR reads in MiXCR, one entry per CDR3 protein. The table lists about half a million distinct CDR3 sequences, less than 25% of them singletons. The sample was blood. All receptors come from a man in his late teens or twenties with Graves' hyperthyroidism.

Ten or more counts support this clonotype. This rearrangement joins TRBV5-1 to TRBJ1-2, with 12 bases that match TRBD1. Germline trimming cut 4 bases from V and 6 bases from J; bases unmatched to any gene: 7. The CDR3 totals 15 residues. CDR1 and CDR2 from the germline V gene are SGHRS and YFSETQ. The CDR3 DNA follows: TGCGCCAGCAGCCAAGGGACAGGGGGCTTCGATGGCTACACCTTC. Protein sequence: CASSQGTGGFDGYTF.

This rearrangement joins TRBV7-8 to TRBJ2-7; TRBD2 is a possible D gene (5 bases). V gave up 5 bases and J gave up 1 base, with 15 bases separating them. The germline gives CDR1 SGHVS, CDR2 FQNEAQ. The CDR3 covers 15 residues. CDR3 sequence (DNA): TGTGCCAGCAGCCCGAGAGGGCCTACTTCCTACGAGCAGTACGTC. Translation gives CASSPRGPTSYEQYV.

CDR3 loop: CASSASGGEQETQYF. The CDR3 bases are TGTGCCAGCAGCGCGAGCGGGGGGGAACAAGAGACCCAGTACTTC. This chain joins TRBV9 and TRBJ2-5; TRBD2 aligns across 10 bases. CDR1 is SGDLS and CDR2 is YYNGEE in the germline V gene. The CDR3 length is 15 residues. V trimming: 3 bases; J trimming: 2 bases; junction bases outside the gene matches: 4.

This clonotype was counted many times. The V and J genes are TRBV30 and TRBJ1-2; D remains ambiguous. V shed 0 bases and J shed 6 bases, with 11 bases lying between them. The CDR3 runs 13 residues. Germline CDR1 and CDR2: GTSNPN and SVGIG (reference sequence). CDR3 region: CAWSVSQLNGYTF. For the CDR3, the DNA is TGTGCCTGGAGTGTAAGTCAGCTAAATGGCTACACCTTC.

This clonotype was counted at least ten times. This chain joins TRBV12-3 or TRBV12-4 and TRBJ1-2; no firm D call. V was shortened by 8 bases and J by 4 bases, with 11 bases between the two germline ends. The CDR3 totals 12 residues. CDR3 protein: CASVGRGYGYTF. The CDR3 DNA follows: TGTGCCAGCGTAGGGCGCGGCTATGGCTACACCTTC.

At least ten counts were recorded for this clonotype. The DNA for the CDR3 is TGTGCCAGCACTGTAGGGGAAATCTCCTACGAGCAGTACTTC. Translating it yields CASTVGEISYEQYF. The chain joins TRBV12-3 or TRBV12-4 to TRBJ2-7; D perhaps matches TRBD1 (5 bases). V gave up 7 bases and J gave up 0 bases, with 13 bases separating them. CDR3 length: 14 amino acids.

This clonotype was recorded many times. One end of the junction varies from germline; a read error may be responsible. The chain's CDR3 is CASSLVAETQYF. CDR3 nucleotide sequence: TGTGCCAGCAGCTTAGTGGCGGAGACCCAGTACTTC. This chain joins TRBV12-3 or TRBV12-4 and TRBJ2-5; the D is unclear. The CDR3 is 12 residues long.

This clonotype was observed at least ten times. The V and J genes are TRBV9 and TRBJ2-7; 8 bases agree with TRBD1. The germline CDR1 and CDR2 sequences are SGDLS and YYNGEE. The CDR3 runs 15 residues. The V segment lost 4 bases and the J segment 0 bases; nucleotides outside the gene matches: 6. The CDR3 nucleotides read TGTGCCAGCAGCCCCGACAGGGGCATCTCCTACGAGCAGTACTTC. Amino acids: CASSPDRGISYEQYF.

The chain combines TRBV29-1 with TRBJ2-7; the match to TRBD2 covers 11 bases. Germline V gene data show CDR1 as SQVTM and CDR2 as ANQGSEA. The CDR3 runs 14 residues. Trimming cost V 6 bases and J 3 bases; bases outside gene matches: 7. CDR3 loop: CSVALGTSGYEQYF. The CDR3 DNA follows: TGCAGCGTCGCCTTGGGGACTAGCGGCTACGAGCAGTACTTC.

The chain links TRBV6-2 or TRBV6-3 to TRBJ2-3, with D maybe TRBD2 (6 bases). V was clipped by 0 bases and J by 3 bases, with 16 bases between them. The CDR3 is 17 amino acids. Germline V lookup: CDR1 MNHEY, CDR2 SVGEGT. CDR3: CASSYSATAGRTDTQYF. The CDR3 DNA sequence: TGTGCCAGCAGTTACTCTGCAACAGCGGGTCGGACAGATACGCAGTATTTT.

V gene TRBV6-1 combines with J gene TRBJ2-2, with D perhaps matching TRBD2 (6 bases). Germline assignment: CDR1 MNHNS and CDR2 SASEGT. V was pared by 10 bases and J by 1 base, with 13 bases between. CDR3 size: 14 residues. The CDR3 DNA follows: TGTGCCACCCGGGAAGCGGGGAACACCGGGGAGCTGTTTTTT. Its protein product is CATREAGNTGELFF.

This clonotype was counted at least ten times. V and J are TRBV11-2 and TRBJ2-4; weak D call: TRBD1 (6 bases). Per the germline V gene, CDR1 is SGHAT and CDR2 is FQNNGV. V was pared by 4 bases and J by 8 bases, with 15 bases between. The CDR3 is made up of 14 amino acids. The CDR3 reads CASSSRQEGDIQYF. The CDR3 DNA follows: TGTGCCAGCAGCTCTCGACAGGAAGGGGACATTCAGTACTTC.

This rearrangement joins TRBV4-1 to TRBJ1-1; D may be TRBD1 (6 bases). The V and J ends lost 1 base and 3 bases respectively, with 15 bases between them. Germline V gives CDR1 MGHRA, CDR2 YSYEKL. The CDR3 runs to 16 residues. For the CDR3, the DNA is TGCGCCAGCAGCCAAGCCATCTTGACAGGACACACTGAAGCTTTCTTT. Its protein is CASSQAILTGHTEAFF.

The rearrangement uses TRBV7-2 and TRBJ1-5, with D hard to call. Germline V CDR1 and CDR2: SGHTA, FQGNSA. This CDR3 has 10 amino acids. Trimming removed 1 base at V and 9 bases at J, with 1 base between. The CDR3 spells CASSLGPQHF. DNA of the CDR3: TGTGCCAGCAGCTTAGGGCCCCAGCATTTT.

This clonotype was seen ten or more times. The chain couples TRBV5-5 to TRBJ1-1; TRBD1 might be the D (6 bases). From germline, CDR1 is SGHKS and CDR2 YYEKEE (reference sequence). CDR3 length: 14 amino acids. Trimming pared 4 bases from V and 1 base from J, leaving 11 bases between. CDR3 in amino acids: CASSRDTQNTEAFF. CDR3 nucleotides: TGTGCCAGCAGCCGGGACACCCAGAACACTGAAGCTTTCTTT. The whole variable domain, filled in from reference TRBV5-5 and TRBJ1-1, reads DAGVTQSPTHLIKTRGQQVTLRCSPISGHKSVSWYQQVLGQGPQFIFQYYEKEERGRGNFPDRFSARQFPNYSSELNVNALLLGDSALYLCASSRDTQNTEAFFGQGTRLTVV.

Many counts were recorded for this clonotype. The genes are TRBV7-2 and TRBJ1-2; TRBD1 matches 7 bases. Germline V gene data show CDR1 as SGHTA and CDR2 as FQGNSA. CDR3 length: 14 residues. The ends lost 7 bases at V and 4 bases at J; junction bases unmatched: 9. The CDR3 DNA reads TGTGCCAGCACCCGACAGGGAATGGTCTATGGCTACACCTTC. Amino acids: CASTRQGMVYGYTF.